The rows below give T cell receptor beta chains drawn from one sample of a study of blood T cell repertoires in COVID-19. Method: immunoSEQ multiplex PCR; TCRdb's copy keeps in-frame clones and lacks some. The sample consists of 55,000 to 75,000 clones, around 77% of them appearing once. Sequencing was carried out using peripheral blood. The source is a man older than 75 with active or convalescent COVID-19. Both conserved end residues are part of each CDR3. The D gene is left open where the match is weak. Not all rows give a size; the values are once, few, many and, for expanded clones, a class.

d_gene,v_gene,abundance,j_gene,CDR3aa,CDR3nt
.,TRBV2,.,TRBJ2-1,CASRRGGSYYNEQFF,TGTGCCAGCAGAAGGGGGGGCTCCTACTACAATGAGCAGTTCTTC
.,TRBV3-1/TRBV3-2,.,TRBJ1-1,CASSQDFLGALPFSAEAFF,TGTGCCAGCAGCCAAGATTTTTTGGGGGCCCTACCCTTCTCTGCTGAAGCTTTCTTT
TRBD2,TRBV24-1,.,TRBJ2-2,CATAGANTGELFF,TGTGCCACGGCGGGGGCGAACACCGGGGAGCTGTTTTTT
.,TRBV14,.,TRBJ1-2,CASSQGTGRIWYGYTF,TGTGCCAGCAGCCAAGGCACAGGGCGGATTTGGTATGGCTACACCTTC
.,TRBV7-9,.,TRBJ2-1,CASSLLATEQFF,TGTGCCAGCAGCTTACTAGCCACTGAGCAGTTCTTC
TRBD1,TRBV5-1,.,TRBJ1-5,CASSSGTGPNQPQHF,TGCGCCAGCAGTTCCGGGACAGGCCCCAATCAGCCCCAGCATTTT
TRBD2,TRBV18,.,TRBJ2-2,CASSPIGLAGNTGELFF,TGTGCCAGCTCACCAATCGGGCTAGCGGGAAACACCGGGGAGCTGTTTTTT
.,TRBV4-1,.,TRBJ1-5,CASSQGSRGNNQPQHF,TGCGCCAGCAGCCAAGGTAGTCGGGGGAATAATCAGCCCCAGCATTTT
.,TRBV18,few,TRBJ1-2,CASSPRPDNNYGYTF,TGTGCCAGCTCACCACGGCCTGATAATAACTATGGCTACACCTTC
TRBD1,TRBV4-3,.,TRBJ2-7,CASSRTGDEQYF,TGCGCCAGCAGCCGGACAGGGGACGAGCAGTACTTC
.,TRBV11-2,.,TRBJ2-7,CASSLEGLPSYEQYF,TGTGCCAGCAGCTTGGAGGGACTTCCCTCCTACGAGCAGTACTTC
TRBD1,TRBV9,.,TRBJ1-5,CASSTGQGMGNQPQHF,TGTGCCAGCAGCACGGGACAGGGGATGGGTAATCAGCCCCAGCATTTT
.,TRBV27,.,TRBJ1-5,CASRATGSQPQHF,TGTGCCAGCAGGGCTACAGGGTCTCAGCCCCAGCATTTT
TRBD2,TRBV10-3,.,TRBJ2-2,CAINPSGGRTGELFF,TGTGCCATCAACCCTAGCGGGGGGCGAACCGGGGAGCTGTTTTTT
.,TRBV19,.,TRBJ1-1,CASSIGTATEAFF,TGTGCCAGTAGTATAGGGACAGCCACTGAAGCTTTCTTT
.,TRBV14,few,TRBJ2-3,CASSLSGPDTQYF,TGTGCCAGCAGCCTTAGCGGCCCAGATACGCAGTATTTT
.,TRBV19,.,TRBJ2-5,CASSIGGKAWAQYF,TGTGCCAGTAGTATTGGCGGGAAAGCATGGGCCCAGTACTTC